This TCR beta chain was documented in a study of blood T cell repertoires in COVID-19. Study summary: Italy, Spain and the United States were the sources of the convalescent and acute COVID-19 samples.

V gave up 6 bases and J gave up 0 bases, with 12 bases separating them. Looked up from germline, CDR1 is MNHEY and CDR2 is SMNVEV (reference sequence). The length of the CDR3 is 15 residues. Produced via immunoSEQ multiplex PCR; TCRdb's table is partial and in-frame only. The repertoire includes around 500,000 clones, roughly 90% of them detected once, and over 1.5% sits in the top ten. The TCR was taken from a woman aged 35 to 49 who had recovered from COVID-19. The sample taken for sequencing was PBMCs or T cells enriched from blood (not recorded which). The chain recombines TRBV27 with TRBJ1-5; D ambiguous. CDR3 sequence (DNA): TGTGCCAGCAGCCCTTACCGAGGTAGCAATCAGCCCCAGCATTTT. Translation: CASSPYRGSNQPQHF.